The source of this T cell receptor (beta chain) is a study of blood T cells in healthy people across ages. Notes on the study in general: Diversity estimates drawn from one million T cells were deemed underestimates.

This CDR3 has 15 amino acids. Deletions cut 1 base from V and 2 bases from J, with 9 bases between. Per the germline V gene, CDR1 is LGHDT and CDR2 is YNNKEL (reference sequence). A second roughly 6 to 11 cycle PCR used barcoded and J-beta primers. TCRdb fed the 5' RACE reads into MiXCR, producing one record per CDR3 protein. The repertoire consists of about 650,000 distinct CDR3 sequences, with approximately 30% occurring once and the leading ten covering 15%. Those donating, healthy Caucasian individuals from Russia, were aged about 6 to 100. On this clonotype itself: What it recognizes is unknown.

The chain uses TRBV3-1 and TRBJ1-5; a weak D match, TRBD1 (5 bases). The sample comprised blood. The receptor was isolated from a woman of 80 years or more in good health. CDR3 region: CASSQGMGGNQPQHF. DNA of the CDR3: TGTGCCAGCAGCCAAGGGATGGGGGGCAATCAGCCCCAGCATTTT. The full variable domain, with the rest looked up from reference TRBV3-1 and TRBJ1-5, is DTAVSQTPKYLVTQMGNDKSIKCEQNLGHDTMYWYKQDSKKFLKIMFSYNNKELIINETVPNRFSPKSPDKAHLNLHINSLELGDSAVYFCASSQGMGGNQPQHFGDGTRLSIL.